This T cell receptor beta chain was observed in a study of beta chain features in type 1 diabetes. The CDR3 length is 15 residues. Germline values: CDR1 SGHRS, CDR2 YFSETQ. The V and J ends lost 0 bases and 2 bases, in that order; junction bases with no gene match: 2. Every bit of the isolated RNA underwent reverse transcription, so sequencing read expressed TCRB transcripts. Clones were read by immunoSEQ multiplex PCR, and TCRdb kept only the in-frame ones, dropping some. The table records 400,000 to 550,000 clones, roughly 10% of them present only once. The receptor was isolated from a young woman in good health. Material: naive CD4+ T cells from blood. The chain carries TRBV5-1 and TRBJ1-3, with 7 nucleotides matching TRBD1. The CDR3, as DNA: TGCGCCAGCAGCTTGGGACAGGGAGCTGGAAACACCATATATTTT. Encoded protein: CASSLGQGAGNTIYF.